Following are 28 T cell receptor beta chains from one sample sequenced in a study of vaccination effects on CD4 cells after COVID-19. What these receptors recognize is not known. TCRdb keeps only in-frame clones here, not all; method: immunoSEQ multiplex PCR. Found here are about 65,000 clones, around 76% of them singletons; the top ten hold 2.5% to 3%. ViraFEST expansion of antigen-specific CD4+ T cells with viral peptide pools preceded sequencing. It was after approximately 11 days of culture that CD4+ T cells were isolated. Nucleocapsid antibodies were negative in the vaccine recipients, who had never had SARS-CoV-2 infection. The material was CD4+ T cells from PBMCs cultured with HCoV-NL63 spike peptides, obtained before COVID-19 vaccination. The source is a human donor who received a COVID-19 vaccine.

The V gene is TRBV18, the J gene TRBJ2-1; D is possibly TRBD2 (5 bases). V shed 1 base and J shed 4 bases, with 14 bases lying between them. Germline assignment: CDR1 KGHSH and CDR2 LQKENI. The CDR3 is made up of 16 amino acids. The CDR3 here is CASSPQRAGSYNEQFF. The CDR3 DNA reads TGTGCCAGCTCACCACAGAGGGCAGGATCTTACAATGAGCAGTTCTTC.

The CDR3 DNA sequence: TGTGCCTGGAGACAGGGGGGGACAACCAACTATGGCTACACCTTC. Its translation is CAWRQGGTTNYGYTF. The V call is TRBV30, the J call TRBJ1-2; 8 bases are a match to TRBD1. The CDR3 sequence is 15 residues long. Germline V gene lookup returns CDR1 GTSNPN and CDR2 SVGIG (reference sequence). With 3 bases clipped from V and 2 bases from J, the junction kept 8 bases outside the gene matches. Complete variable domain (other parts from reference TRBV30 and TRBJ1-2): SQTIHQWPATLVQPVGSPLSLECTVEGTSNPNLYWYRQAAGRGLQLLFYSVGIGQISSEVPQNLSASRPQDRQFILSSKKLLLSDSGFYLCAWRQGGTTNYGYTFGSGTRLTVV.

This clone was seen a handful of times. The genes are TRBV7-2 and TRBJ1-6, with D maybe TRBD1 (5 bases). There are 13 residues in the CDR3. The germline V gene has CDR1 SGHTA and CDR2 FQGNSA. Between the trimmed V and J ends, which lost 1 base and 10 bases, there was a span of 8 bases. CDR3 protein: CASSLGRQSPLHF. CDR3 sequence (DNA): TGTGCCAGCAGCTTAGGTCGACAGTCACCCCTCCACTTT. Looking up the rest from reference TRBV7-2 and TRBJ1-6 gives the full variable domain: GAGVSQSPSNKVTEKGKDVELRCDPISGHTALYWYRQSLGQGLEFLIYFQGNSAPDKSGLPSDRFSAERTGGSVSTLTIQRTQQEDSAVYLCASSLGRQSPLHFGNGTRLTVT.

This clone was seen more than once but under ten times. The rearrangement uses TRBV7-2 and TRBJ1-5; D gene unclear. The length of the CDR3 is 14 residues. The germline CDR1 and CDR2 sequences are SGHTA and FQGNSA. Trimming stripped 0 bases from V and 1 base from J, with 4 bases between. The CDR3 nucleotides are TGTGCCAGCAGCTTAGCGAACAGCAATCAGCCCCAGCATTTT. It codes for CASSLANSNQPQHF. The full variable domain, its missing parts supplied by reference TRBV7-2 and TRBJ1-5, is GAGVSQSPSNKVTEKGKDVELRCDPISGHTALYWYRQSLGQGLEFLIYFQGNSAPDKSGLPSDRFSAERTGGSVSTLTIQRTQQEDSAVYLCASSLANSNQPQHFGDGTRLSIL.

This chain joins TRBV4-1 and TRBJ2-5; D is perhaps TRBD1 (6 bases). V lost 2 bases to trimming and J lost 14 bases, with 15 bases between them. The CDR3 length is 12 residues. Germline CDR1 is MGHRA and CDR2 is YSYEKL. CDR3 loop: CASSQIGDKPYF. CDR3 nucleotides: TGCGCCAGCAGCCAAATCGGGGACAAACCCTACTTC.

V is TRBV5-4 and J is TRBJ2-5, with 7 bases that match TRBD2. Germline V gives CDR1 SGHNT, CDR2 YYREEE (reference sequence). V lost 4 bases and J lost 3; bases outside the gene matches: 9. CDR3 length: 15 residues. The CDR3 DNA follows: TGTGCCAGCAGCCCGGGGGGTGGCAGAAAAGAGACCCAGTACTTC. It translates to CASSPGGGRKETQYF. Drawing the rest from reference TRBV5-4 and TRBJ2-5, the complete variable domain is ETGVTQSPTHLIKTRGQQVTLRCSSQSGHNTVSWYQQALGQGPQFIFQYYREEENGRGNFPPRFSGLQFPNYSSELNVNALELDDSALYLCASSPGGGRKETQYFGPGTRLLVL.

This clone was counted once. The gene calls are TRBV6-2 or TRBV6-3 and TRBJ2-1; D call uncertain. The ends were cut back, 4 bases at V and 9 bases at J, with 16 bases in the middle. The CDR3 totals 14 residues. The germline V gene encodes CDR1 MNHEY and CDR2 SVGEGT. CDR3: CASSWYERRGEQFF. The CDR3 bases are TGTGCCAGCAGTTGGTATGAACGGAGAGGTGAGCAGTTCTTC.

This clone appeared a few times. CDR3 region: CASSLLSTVNTEAFF. CDR3 bases: TGTGCCAGCAGTTTATTGTCGACAGTGAACACTGAAGCTTTCTTT. The chain has TRBV28 and TRBJ1-1; a weak D match, TRBD1 (5 bases). V was clipped by 1 base and J by 0 bases, with 9 bases between them. The V gene's germline CDR1 is MDHEN and CDR2 SYDVKM. CDR3 length: 15 residues.

V usage is TRBV5-1 and J usage is TRBJ1-2, with a tentative D call TRBD1 (5 bases). There are 13 residues in the CDR3. V lost 0 bases to trimming and J lost 7 bases, with 10 bases between them. Germline loops: CDR1 SGHRS, CDR2 YFSETQ. As DNA, the CDR3 is TGCGCCAGCAGCTTGGCGTCAGGGCCTGGCTACACCTTC. This gives the protein CASSLASGPGYTF.

This clone has just a few counts. This chain connects TRBV19 to TRBJ1-4; the D gene is possibly TRBD1 (6 bases). Germline V gene lookup returns CDR1 LNHDA and CDR2 SQIVND (reference sequence). This CDR3 has 15 residues. The V end was cut by 4 bases, the J end by 4 bases, with 13 bases between. Written as DNA, the CDR3 is TGTGCCAGTAGTACCGGACAGTTGAGTAATGAAAAACTGTTTTTT. As protein: CASSTGQLSNEKLFF.

V and J are TRBV9 and TRBJ2-2, with TRBD1 matching over 9 bases. Germline assignment: CDR1 SGDLS and CDR2 YYNGEE. The CDR3 sequence is 16 residues long. Trimming removed 5 bases from V and 2 bases from J; junction bases left unmatched: 7. CDR3 nucleotide sequence: TGTGCCAGCAGGGCCCCGGGACAGGGCAACACCGGGGAGCTGTTTTTT. This translates into CASRAPGQGNTGELFF.

The chain combines TRBV7-8 with TRBJ1-2, with D maybe TRBD1 (5 bases). Germline CDR1 is SGHVS and CDR2 is FQNEAQ. This CDR3 contains 17 residues. Trimming took 0 bases from V and 2 from J, leaving 16 bases between them. In nucleotides, the CDR3 is TGTGCCAGCAGCTTAGCGGGGAGGGACGGCCAAAACTATGGCTACACCTTC. As protein: CASSLAGRDGQNYGYTF.

The J gene is TRBJ1-1, the V gene TRBV5-8; D is unresolved. The CDR3 has 14 residues. Germline CDR1 SGHTS, CDR2 YDEGEE. V gave up 5 bases and J gave up 4 bases, with 15 bases separating them. As DNA, the CDR3 is TGTGCCAGCAGAAGAGGTAAGCTGCGCACTGAAGCTTTCTTT. Encoded protein: CASRRGKLRTEAFF. The whole variable domain, filled in from reference TRBV5-8 and TRBJ1-1, reads EAGVTQSPTHLIKTRGQQATLRCSPISGHTSVYWYQQALGLGLQFLLWYDEGEERNRGNFPPRFSGRQFPNYSSELNVNALELEDSALYLCASRRGKLRTEAFFGQGTRLTVV.

This clone was counted only a few times. The J gene is TRBJ1-6, the V gene TRBV4-1; 7 bases map to TRBD1. The CDR3 loop spans 15 amino acids. Germline V gives CDR1 MGHRA, CDR2 YSYEKL. After removal of 5 bases from V and 3 bases from J, the junction contained 4 bases not matched to a gene. The CDR3 DNA reads TGCGCCAGCAGCTACCGGGACAGCTATAATTCACCCCTCCACTTT. Translated, it gives CASSYRDSYNSPLHF.

This chain links TRBV28 with TRBJ1-3; 8 nucleotides agree with TRBD1. Per the germline V gene, CDR1 is MDHEN and CDR2 is SYDVKM. Trimming took 6 bases from V and 0 from J; bases not matched to a gene: 7. The CDR3 is made up of 16 amino acids. CDR3 bases: TGTGCCAGCAGACCTCCCGGGACAGGCTCTGGAAACACCATATATTTT. Translated: CASRPPGTGSGNTIYF.

The chain combines TRBV19 with TRBJ1-3; D is ambiguous. Trimming pared 5 bases from V and 0 bases from J, leaving 17 bases between. Germline V gene sequence: CDR1 LNHDA, CDR2 SQIVND (reference sequence). The CDR3 contains 17 residues. CDR3 in amino acids: CASSPDSGSASGNTIYF. DNA for the CDR3: TGTGCCAGTAGTCCGGACTCCGGGTCCGCCTCTGGAAACACCATATATTTT.

The gene calls are TRBV5-1 and TRBJ1-6; D not resolved. V lost 3 bases to trimming and J lost 7 bases, with 8 bases between them. Germline V CDR1 and CDR2: SGHRS, YFSETQ. This CDR3 is built from 13 residues. In DNA, the CDR3 is TGCGCCAGCAGCTCCGAAGGCAATTCACCCCTCCACTTT. As protein: CASSSEGNSPLHF.

A few counts support this clone. The chain carries TRBV19 and TRBJ1-2; 11 positions agree with TRBD1. Germline lookup yields CDR1 LNHDA and CDR2 SQIVND (reference sequence). The length of the CDR3 is 14 residues. V gave up 0 bases and J gave up 10 bases; unmatched junction bases: 4. CDR3 region: CASSIEGTGGDYTF. CDR3 bases: TGTGCCAGTAGTATAGAAGGGACAGGGGGAGACTACACCTTC.

The V gene is TRBV2, the J gene TRBJ1-3; D remains unclear. The CDR3 consists of 13 residues. The V gene lost 7 bases and the J gene lost 0 bases, with 7 bases spanning the gap. Germline values: CDR1 SNHLY, CDR2 FYNNEI. CDR3 coding DNA: TGTGCCAGCATCAGGAGCTCTGGAAACACCATATATTTT. Translating it yields CASIRSSGNTIYF.

The chain combines TRBV18 with TRBJ2-7; 8 positions agree with TRBD1. V was clipped by 3 bases and J by 5 bases; unmatched bases: 6. The germline V gene has CDR1 KGHSH and CDR2 LQKENI. This CDR3 contains 14 residues. CDR3 sequence (DNA): TGTGCCAGCTCACCCCGGGCAGGGGGCAACGAGCAGTACGTC. Protein: CASSPRAGGNEQYV.

The chain recombines TRBV19 with TRBJ1-4, with D maybe TRBD1 (6 bases). The CDR3 contains 16 residues. Deletions cut 5 bases from V and 9 bases from J, with 22 bases between. Per the germline V gene, CDR1 is LNHDA and CDR2 is SQIVND (reference sequence). The CDR3 coding sequence is TGTGCCAGTAGTCCCACAGGGCGGGGGACGATCCAAAAACTGTTTTTT. Translation: CASSPTGRGTIQKLFF.

V gene TRBV28 combines with J gene TRBJ1-6, with a weak D call TRBD1 (5 bases). CDR3 length equals 16 residues. The germline V gene encodes CDR1 MDHEN and CDR2 SYDVKM. V dropped 4 bases and J dropped 10 bases, with 20 bases sitting between them. CDR3 in amino acids: CASSSPAGRMRSPLHF. In DNA form, the CDR3 reads TGTGCCAGCAGTTCCCCTGCAGGGAGGATGCGGTCACCCCTCCACTTT.

The chain couples TRBV6-5 to TRBJ1-2; 7 nucleotides agree with TRBD1. The CDR3 covers 14 residues. V lost 5 bases to trimming and J lost 3 bases; unmatched junction nucleotides: 6. The germline V gene encodes CDR1 MNHEY and CDR2 SVGAGI. In DNA, the CDR3 is TGTGCCAGCAGTCCCCCGACAGGGTACTATGGCTACACCTTC. Translating gives CASSPPTGYYGYTF.

The rearrangement links TRBV18 to TRBJ2-6; 7 nucleotides agree with TRBD1. Germline V gene data show CDR1 as KGHSH and CDR2 as LQKENI. The CDR3 has 17 amino acids. The trim removed 5 bases at V and 4 bases at J, leaving 11 bases unmatched. The CDR3 region is CASSKGQNSRGANVLTF. In nucleotides, the CDR3 is TGTGCCAGCTCAAAGGGACAGAACTCTCGCGGGGCCAACGTCCTGACTTTC.

The chain joins TRBV6-2 or TRBV6-3 to TRBJ1-5; the match to TRBD1 covers 8 bases. Germline V CDR1 and CDR2: MNHEY, SVGEGT. The V segment lost 5 bases and the J segment 7 bases; nucleotides outside the gene matches: 10. The CDR3 is 15 amino acids. Here the CDR3 DNA reads TGTGCCAGCAGTGCGGGACAGGTAGTCCGCCAGCCCCAGCATTTT. Encoded protein: CASSAGQVVRQPQHF.

The V call is TRBV15, the J call TRBJ1-6; the D is unclear. Germline CDR1 is LNHNV and CDR2 is YYDKDF (reference sequence). The CDR3 loop spans 12 amino acids. Deletions cut 1 base from V and 19 bases from J, with 14 bases between. The CDR3 spells CATSRADGPLHF. The CDR3 nucleotides are TGTGCCACCAGCAGAGCGGACGGTCCTTTGCACTTT.

The V call is TRBV28, the J call TRBJ2-4, with TRBD1 matching over 7 bases. CDR3 size: 14 residues. The germline V gene encodes CDR1 MDHEN and CDR2 SYDVKM. V gave up 7 bases and J gave up 7 bases; unmatched junction bases: 10. CDR3 nucleotide sequence: TGTGCCAGCACCGACGCTACAGGGGTTAACATTCAGTACTTC. Translation: CASTDATGVNIQYF.

V usage is TRBV5-1 and J usage is TRBJ2-3, with TRBD1 matching over 7 bases. The V gene end was trimmed by 0 bases and the J gene end by 6 bases; junction bases not matched to a gene: 4. Germline V lookup: CDR1 SGHRS, CDR2 YFSETQ. The CDR3 length is 14 residues. DNA for the CDR3: TGCGCCAGCAGCTTGGGACAGGGTCGTGATACGCAGTATTTT. Its translation is CASSLGQGRDTQYF. Filled out from reference TRBV5-1 and TRBJ2-3, the complete variable domain reads KAGVTQTPRYLIKTRGQQVTLSCSPISGHRSVSWYQQTPGQGLQFLFEYFSETQRNKGNFPGRFSGRQFSNSRSEMNVSTLELGDSALYLCASSLGQGRDTQYFGPGTRLTVL.